This TCR beta chain appears in the sequencing data of a study of cytomegalovirus exposure and HLA in healthy donors. General study points: Relative to equally common others, HLA-associated TCR beta chains showed greater clonal expansion in a later analysis.

The PCR employed 60 Vbeta primers together with 13 Jbeta primers. Profiled with immunoSEQ multiplex PCR; TCRdb holds only in-frame clones, not every one. The sample has about 95,000 clones, 76% seen once. Healthy bone marrow donors made up the donors. This CDR3 is 15 amino acids long. Germline lookup yields CDR1 SEHNR and CDR2 FQNEAQ (reference sequence). For this clone: Its antigen remains unknown. One end of the junction varies from germline; a read error may be responsible.

This clonotype was sampled from a man younger than 45 in good health and CMV-seropositive. Sequenced sample: PBMCs. The rearrangement joins TRBV7-9 to TRBJ1-2; perhaps TRBD1 as D (5 bases). The CDR3 nucleotides read TGTTCCAGCAGCCTCTCCGGACATCTAGACTATGGCTACACCTTC. Protein sequence: CSSSLSGHLDYGYTF. The full variable domain, completed using reference TRBV7-9 and TRBJ1-2, is DTGVSQNPRHKITKRGQNVTFRCDPISEHNRLYWYRQTLGQGPEFLTYFQNEAQLEKSRLLSDRFSAERPKGSFSTLEIQRTEQGDSAMYLCSSSLSGHLDYGYTFGSGTRLTVV.